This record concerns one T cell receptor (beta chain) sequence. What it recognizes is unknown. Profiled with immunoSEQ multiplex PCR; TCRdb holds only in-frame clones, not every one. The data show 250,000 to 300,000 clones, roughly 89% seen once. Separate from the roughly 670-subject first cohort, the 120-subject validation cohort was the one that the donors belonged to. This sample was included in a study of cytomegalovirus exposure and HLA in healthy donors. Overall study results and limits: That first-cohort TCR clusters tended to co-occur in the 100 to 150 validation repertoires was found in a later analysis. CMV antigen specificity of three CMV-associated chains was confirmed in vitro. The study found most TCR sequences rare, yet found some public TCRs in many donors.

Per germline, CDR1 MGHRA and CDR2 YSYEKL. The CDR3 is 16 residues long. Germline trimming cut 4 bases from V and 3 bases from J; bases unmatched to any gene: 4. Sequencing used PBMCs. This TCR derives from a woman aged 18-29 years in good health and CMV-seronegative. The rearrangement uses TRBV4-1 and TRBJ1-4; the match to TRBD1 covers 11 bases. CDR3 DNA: TGCGCCAGCAGCCTAGGACAGGGGGCGTCTAATGAAAAACTGTTTTTT. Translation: CASSLGQGASNEKLFF.